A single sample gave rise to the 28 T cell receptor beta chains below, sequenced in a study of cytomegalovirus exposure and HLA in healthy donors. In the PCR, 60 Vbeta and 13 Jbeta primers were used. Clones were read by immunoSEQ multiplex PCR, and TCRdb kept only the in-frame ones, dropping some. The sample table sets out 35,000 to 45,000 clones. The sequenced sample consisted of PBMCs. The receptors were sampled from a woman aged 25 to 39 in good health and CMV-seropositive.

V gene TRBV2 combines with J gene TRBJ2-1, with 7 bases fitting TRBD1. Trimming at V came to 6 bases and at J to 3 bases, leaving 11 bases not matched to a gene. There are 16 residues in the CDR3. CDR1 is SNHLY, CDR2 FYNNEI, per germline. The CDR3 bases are TGTGCCAGCAGGGACCTGACAGGGCCGGACTACAATGAGCAGTTCTTC. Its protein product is CASRDLTGPDYNEQFF.

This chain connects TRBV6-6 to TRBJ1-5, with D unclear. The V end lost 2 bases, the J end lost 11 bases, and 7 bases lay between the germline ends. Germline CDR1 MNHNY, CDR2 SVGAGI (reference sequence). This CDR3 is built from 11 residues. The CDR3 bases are TGTGCCAGCAGTTACCGCGAGGCCCAGCATTTT. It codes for CASSYREAQHF.

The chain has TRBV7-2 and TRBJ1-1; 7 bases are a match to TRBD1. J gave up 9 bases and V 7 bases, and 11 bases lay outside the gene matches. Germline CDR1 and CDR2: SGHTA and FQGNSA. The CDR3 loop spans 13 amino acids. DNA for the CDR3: TGTGCCAGCACCCAGGGGGTGGCAGGAAAAGCTTTCTTT. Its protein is CASTQGVAGKAFF.

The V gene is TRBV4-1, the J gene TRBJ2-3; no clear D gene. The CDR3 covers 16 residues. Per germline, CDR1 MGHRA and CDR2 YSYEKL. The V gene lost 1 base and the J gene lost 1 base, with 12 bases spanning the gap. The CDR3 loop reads CASSQVERVGTDTQYF. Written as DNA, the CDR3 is TGCGCCAGCAGCCAAGTAGAACGGGTAGGCACAGATACGCAGTATTTT.

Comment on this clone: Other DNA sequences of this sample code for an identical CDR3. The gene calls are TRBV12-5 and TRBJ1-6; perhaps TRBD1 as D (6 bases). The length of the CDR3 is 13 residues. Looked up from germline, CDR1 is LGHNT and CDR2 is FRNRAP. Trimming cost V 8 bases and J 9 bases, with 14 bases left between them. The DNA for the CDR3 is TGTGCTAGTCTCCGGGACAATGCTTCACCCCTCCACTTT. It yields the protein CASLRDNASPLHF.

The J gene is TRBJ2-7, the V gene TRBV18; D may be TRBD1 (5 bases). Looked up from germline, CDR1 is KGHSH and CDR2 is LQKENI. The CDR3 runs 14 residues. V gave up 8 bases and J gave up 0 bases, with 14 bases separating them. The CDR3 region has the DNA TGTGCCAGCGCCGGGCAGGGTTCCTCCTACGAGCAGTACTTC. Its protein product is CASAGQGSSYEQYF.

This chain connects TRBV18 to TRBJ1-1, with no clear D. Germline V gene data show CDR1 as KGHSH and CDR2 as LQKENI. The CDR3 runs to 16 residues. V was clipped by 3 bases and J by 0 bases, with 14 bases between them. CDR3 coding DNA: TGTGCCAGCTCACCGCAACAGATTTCCATGAACACTGAAGCTTTCTTT. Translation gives CASSPQQISMNTEAFF. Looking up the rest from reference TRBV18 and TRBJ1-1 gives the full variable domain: NAGVMQNPRHLVRRRGQEARLRCSPMKGHSHVYWYRQLPEEGLKFMVYLQKENIIDESGMPKERFSAEFPKEGPSILRIQQVVRGDSAAYFCASSPQQISMNTEAFFGQGTRLTVV.

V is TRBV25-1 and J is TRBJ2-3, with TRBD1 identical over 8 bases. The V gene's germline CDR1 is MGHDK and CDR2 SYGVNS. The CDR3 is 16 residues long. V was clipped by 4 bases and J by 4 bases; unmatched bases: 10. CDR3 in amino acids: CASSGVEDRVSDTQYF. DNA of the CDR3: TGTGCCAGCAGTGGGGTGGAGGACAGGGTCTCAGATACGCAGTATTTT.

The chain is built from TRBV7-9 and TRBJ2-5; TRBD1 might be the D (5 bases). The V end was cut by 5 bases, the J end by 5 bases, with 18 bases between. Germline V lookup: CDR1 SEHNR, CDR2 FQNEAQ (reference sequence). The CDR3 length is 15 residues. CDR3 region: CASSPGHSSEETQYF. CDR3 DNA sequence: TGTGCCAGCAGCCCCGGACACTCAAGCGAGGAGACCCAGTACTTC.

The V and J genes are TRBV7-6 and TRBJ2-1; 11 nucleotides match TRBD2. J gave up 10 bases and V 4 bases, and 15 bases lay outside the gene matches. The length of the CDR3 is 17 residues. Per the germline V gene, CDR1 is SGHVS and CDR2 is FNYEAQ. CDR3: CASSSSLSGGASSEQFF. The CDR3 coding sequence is TGTGCCAGCAGCTCTTCCCTTAGCGGGGGGGCCTCTTCCGAGCAGTTCTTC.

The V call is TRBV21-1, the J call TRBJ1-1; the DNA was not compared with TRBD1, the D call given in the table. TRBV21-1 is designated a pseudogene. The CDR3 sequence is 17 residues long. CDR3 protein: CASSKRGKGEFSTEAFF. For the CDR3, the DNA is TGTGCCAGCAGCAAAAGGGGGAAAGGGGAGTTTAGCACTGAAGCTTTCTTT.

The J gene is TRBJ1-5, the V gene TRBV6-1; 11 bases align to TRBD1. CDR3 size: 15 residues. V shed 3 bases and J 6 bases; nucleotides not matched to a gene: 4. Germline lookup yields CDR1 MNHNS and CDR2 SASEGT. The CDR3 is CASSEDRGRLQPQHF. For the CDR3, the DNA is TGTGCCAGCAGTGAGGACAGGGGGCGGCTTCAGCCCCAGCATTTT.

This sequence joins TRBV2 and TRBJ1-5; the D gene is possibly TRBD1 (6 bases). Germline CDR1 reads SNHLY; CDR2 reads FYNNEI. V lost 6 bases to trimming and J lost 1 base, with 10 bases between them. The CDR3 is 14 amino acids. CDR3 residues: CASRLGQSNQPQHF. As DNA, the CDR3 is TGTGCCAGCAGGTTGGGACAAAGCAATCAGCCCCAGCATTTT.

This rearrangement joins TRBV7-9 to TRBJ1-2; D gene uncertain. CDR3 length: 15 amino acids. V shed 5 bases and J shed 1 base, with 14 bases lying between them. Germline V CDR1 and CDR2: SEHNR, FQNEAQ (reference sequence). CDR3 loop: CASSPGSGINYGYTF. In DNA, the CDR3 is TGTGCCAGCAGCCCGGGTTCTGGCATTAACTATGGCTACACCTTC.

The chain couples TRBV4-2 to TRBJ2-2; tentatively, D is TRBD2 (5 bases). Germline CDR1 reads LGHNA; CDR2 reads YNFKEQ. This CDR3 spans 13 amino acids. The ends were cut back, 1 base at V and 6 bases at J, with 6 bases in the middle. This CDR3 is CASSQALAGELFF. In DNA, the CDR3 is TGTGCCAGCAGCCAAGCACTAGCCGGGGAGCTGTTTTTT.

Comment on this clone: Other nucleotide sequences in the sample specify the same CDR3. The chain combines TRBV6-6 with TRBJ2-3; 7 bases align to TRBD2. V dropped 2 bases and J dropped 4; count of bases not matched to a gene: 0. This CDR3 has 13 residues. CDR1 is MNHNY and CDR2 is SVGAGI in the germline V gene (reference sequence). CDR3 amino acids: CASSYGGADTQYF. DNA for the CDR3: TGTGCCAGCAGTTACGGGGGGGCAGATACGCAGTATTTT.

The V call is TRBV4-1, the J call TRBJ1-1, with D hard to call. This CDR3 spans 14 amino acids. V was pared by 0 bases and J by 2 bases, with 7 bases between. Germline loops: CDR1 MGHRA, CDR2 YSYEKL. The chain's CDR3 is CASSQDPLNTEAFF. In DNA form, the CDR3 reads TGCGCCAGCAGCCAAGACCCACTTAACACTGAAGCTTTCTTT.

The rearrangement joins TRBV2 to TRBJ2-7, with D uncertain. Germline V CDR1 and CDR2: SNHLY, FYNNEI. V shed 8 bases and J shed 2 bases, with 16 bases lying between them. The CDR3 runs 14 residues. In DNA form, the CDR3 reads TGTGCCAGCGACATACCCGGCATCACCTACGAGCAGTACTTC. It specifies CASDIPGITYEQYF.

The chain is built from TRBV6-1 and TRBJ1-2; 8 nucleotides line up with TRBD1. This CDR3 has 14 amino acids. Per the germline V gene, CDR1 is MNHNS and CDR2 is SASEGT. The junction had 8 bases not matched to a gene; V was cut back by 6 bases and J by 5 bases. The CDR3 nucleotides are TGTGCCAGCAGCCAGGGACGACAGGGGTATGGCTACACCTTC. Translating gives CASSQGRQGYGYTF.

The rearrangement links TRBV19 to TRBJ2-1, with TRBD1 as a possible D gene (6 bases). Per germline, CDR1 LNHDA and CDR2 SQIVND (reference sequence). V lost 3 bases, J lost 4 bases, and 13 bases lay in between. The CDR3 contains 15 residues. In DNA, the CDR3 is TGTGCCAGTAGTATTTGGGGGCTAGGGTACAATGAGCAGTTCTTC. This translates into CASSIWGLGYNEQFF.

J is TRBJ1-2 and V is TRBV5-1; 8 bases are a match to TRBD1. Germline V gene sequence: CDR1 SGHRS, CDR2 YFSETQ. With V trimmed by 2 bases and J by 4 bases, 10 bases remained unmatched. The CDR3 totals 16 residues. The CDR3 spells CASSFAGTGAAYGYTF. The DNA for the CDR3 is TGCGCCAGCAGCTTCGCCGGGACAGGAGCCGCCTATGGCTACACCTTC.

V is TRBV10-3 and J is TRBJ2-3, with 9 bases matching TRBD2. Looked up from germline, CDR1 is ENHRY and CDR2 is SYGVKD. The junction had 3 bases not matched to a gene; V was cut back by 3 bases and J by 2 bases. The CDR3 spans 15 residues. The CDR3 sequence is CAISESGGFTDTQYF. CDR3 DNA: TGTGCCATCAGTGAAAGCGGGGGGTTCACAGATACGCAGTATTTT.

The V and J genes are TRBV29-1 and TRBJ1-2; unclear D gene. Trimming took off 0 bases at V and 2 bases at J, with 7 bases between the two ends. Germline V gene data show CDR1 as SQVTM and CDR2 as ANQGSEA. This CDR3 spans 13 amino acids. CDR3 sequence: CSVEEIVNYGYTF. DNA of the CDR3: TGCAGCGTTGAAGAAATAGTGAACTATGGCTACACCTTC.

CDR3 loop: CASSLDGLGRDYTF. The CDR3 bases are TGTGCCAGCAGCTTAGATGGTTTAGGCAGGGACTACACCTTC. This rearrangement joins TRBV11-2 to TRBJ1-2; possibly TRBD1 for D (5 bases). The CDR3 is 14 residues long. V lost 0 bases, J lost 10 bases, and 15 bases lay in between. Germline CDR1 is SGHAT and CDR2 is FQNNGV.

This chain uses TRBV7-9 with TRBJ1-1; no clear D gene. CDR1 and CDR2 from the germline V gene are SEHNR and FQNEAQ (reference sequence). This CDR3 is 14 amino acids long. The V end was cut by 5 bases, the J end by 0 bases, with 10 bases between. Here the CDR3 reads CASSLLAVNTEAFF. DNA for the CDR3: TGTGCCAGCAGCCTTTTGGCGGTGAACACTGAAGCTTTCTTT.

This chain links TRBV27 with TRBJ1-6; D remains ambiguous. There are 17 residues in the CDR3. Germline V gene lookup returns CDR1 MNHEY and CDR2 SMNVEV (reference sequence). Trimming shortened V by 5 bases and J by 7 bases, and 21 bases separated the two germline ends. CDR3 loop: CASSLAVRGISNSPLHF. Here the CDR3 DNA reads TGTGCCAGCAGTCTCGCAGTGCGAGGGATTTCGAATTCACCCCTCCACTTT.

CDR3 DNA sequence: TGTGCCAGCAGAGAAGAGAGCTCCTATAATTCACCCCTCCACTTT. Translating gives CASREESSYNSPLHF. V usage is TRBV6-4 and J usage is TRBJ1-6, with no clear D. This CDR3 spans 15 amino acids. Trimming took 6 bases from V and 0 from J, leaving 9 bases between them. Germline CDR1 is MRHNA and CDR2 is SNTAGT.

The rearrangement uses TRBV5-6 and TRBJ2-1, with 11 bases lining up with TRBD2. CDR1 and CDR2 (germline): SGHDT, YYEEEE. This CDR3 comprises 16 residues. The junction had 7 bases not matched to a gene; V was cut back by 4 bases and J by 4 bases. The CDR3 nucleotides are TGTGCCAGCAGCGGACTGGTAGCGGGGGGGTACAATGAGCAGTTCTTC. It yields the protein CASSGLVAGGYNEQFF.